This T cell receptor (beta chain) emerged from a study of T cells in Graves' hyperthyroidism and ophthalmopathy. General observations from the study: In simple terms, a model built on 13 V-J features told ophthalmopathy apart from stable hyperthyroidism.

Deletions cut 3 bases from V and 3 bases from J, with 14 bases between. This CDR3 contains 15 residues. CDR1 LNHDA and CDR2 SQIVND come from the germline V gene (reference sequence). Uncontrolled infection, other autoimmune disease, pregnancy or lactation led to exclusion. What was amplified from RNA transcripts were TCR beta CDR3 regions. RT-PCR in the first round (using the HTBI primer set) targeted the TCR CDR3. One entry per CDR3 protein, called by TCRdb with MiXCR from the multiplex PCR reads. The sample contains 750,000 to 900,000 distinct CDR3 sequences, around 38% of which appear only once. Comments on this clonotype: No antigen is known for it. A single base separates this from a much larger clone, so it may be a read error.

This sequence joins TRBV19 and TRBJ1-1; unclear D gene. Sequencing used blood. The receptor was isolated from a man between 18 and 35 years old with Graves' hyperthyroidism. CDR3 DNA sequence: TGTGCCAGTAGTATGGGCGGGATCCTGGACACTGAAGCTTTCTTT. This encodes CASSMGGILDTEAFF.